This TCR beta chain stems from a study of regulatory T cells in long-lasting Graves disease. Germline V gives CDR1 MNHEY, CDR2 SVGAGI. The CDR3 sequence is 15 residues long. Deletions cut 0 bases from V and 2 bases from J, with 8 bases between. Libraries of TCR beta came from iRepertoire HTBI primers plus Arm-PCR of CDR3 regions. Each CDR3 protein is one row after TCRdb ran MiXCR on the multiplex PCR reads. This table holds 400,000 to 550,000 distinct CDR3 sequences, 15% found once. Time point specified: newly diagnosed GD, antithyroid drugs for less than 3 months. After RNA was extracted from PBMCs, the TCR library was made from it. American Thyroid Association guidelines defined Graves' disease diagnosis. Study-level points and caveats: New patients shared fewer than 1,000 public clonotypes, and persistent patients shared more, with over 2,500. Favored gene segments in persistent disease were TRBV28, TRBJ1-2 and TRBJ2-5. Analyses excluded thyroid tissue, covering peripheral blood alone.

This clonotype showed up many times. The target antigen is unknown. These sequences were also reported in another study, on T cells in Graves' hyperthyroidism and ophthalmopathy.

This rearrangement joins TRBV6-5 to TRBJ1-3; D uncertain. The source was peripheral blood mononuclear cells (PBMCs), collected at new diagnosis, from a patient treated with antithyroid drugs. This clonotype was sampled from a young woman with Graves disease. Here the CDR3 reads CASSYSVTPGNTIYF. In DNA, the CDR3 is TGTGCCAGCAGTTACTCTGTCACGCCTGGAAACACCATATATTTT.